The 11 T cell receptor beta chains presented below share a single source sample, sequenced in a study of blood T cell repertoires in COVID-19. Here immunoSEQ multiplex PCR was the method, and the copy in TCRdb shows in-frame clones only, minus some. The data show a few hundred thousand clones, with about 89% seen just once and roughly 0.86% held by the top ten. The sequenced sample consisted of PBMCs or T cells enriched from blood (not recorded which). These TCRs come from a middle-aged woman who had been exposed to COVID-19.

V is TRBV18 and J is TRBJ1-6; D unresolved. The V end lost 4 bases, the J end lost 5 bases, and 9 bases lay between the germline ends. This CDR3 spans 14 amino acids. Germline V gives CDR1 KGHSH, CDR2 LQKENI. The CDR3 sequence is CASSQRQDNSPLHF. CDR3 DNA sequence: TGTGCCAGCTCACAACGGCAGGATAATTCACCCCTCCACTTT.

This rearrangement joins TRBV7-8 to TRBJ2-7, with TRBD2 identical over 8 bases. This CDR3 has 17 amino acids. The ends lost 5 bases at V and 1 base at J; junction bases unmatched: 13. Germline lookup yields CDR1 SGHVS and CDR2 FQNEAQ. In DNA form, the CDR3 reads TGTGCCAGCAGCCGAGGGGTAGCGGGAAAAAAGTCCTACGAGCAGTACTTC. Translation: CASSRGVAGKKSYEQYF.

The chain combines TRBV7-6 with TRBJ2-1; 13 bases are shared with TRBD2. V lost 5 bases to trimming and J lost 0 bases; unmatched junction nucleotides: 4. The CDR3 extends over 17 amino acids. CDR1 is SGHVS, CDR2 FNYEAQ, per germline. CDR3 amino acids: CASSLRLAGGSYNEQFF. CDR3 in DNA: TGTGCCAGCAGCCTTCGACTAGCGGGAGGCTCCTACAATGAGCAGTTCTTC.

The chain is built from TRBV5-4 and TRBJ2-1; D possibly corresponds to TRBD2 (5 bases). Germline V lookup: CDR1 SGHNT, CDR2 YYREEE (reference sequence). Trimming removed 2 bases at V and 6 bases at J, with 15 bases between. The CDR3 has 15 amino acids. In nucleotides, the CDR3 is TGTGCCAGCAGCTTTGAACCCGGGATCCTCAATGAGCAGTTCTTC. Its translation: CASSFEPGILNEQFF.

This rearrangement joins TRBV6-6 to TRBJ1-2, with 8 bases identical to TRBD1. Germline CDR1 reads MNHNY; CDR2 reads SVGAGI (reference sequence). Trimming took 5 bases from V and 4 from J; bases not matched to a gene: 3. CDR3 length equals 13 residues. The CDR3 nucleotides read TGTGCCAGCAGTCAGGGGGCGGGCTATGGCTACACCTTC. Protein: CASSQGAGYGYTF.

This clone was counted a single time. This sequence joins TRBV29-1 and TRBJ2-5; TRBD2 matches 8 bases. V gave up 4 bases and J gave up 5 bases; unmatched junction bases: 3. CDR3 length: 12 residues. Germline-derived CDR1 and CDR2 are SQVTM and ANQGSEA. This CDR3 is CSVGSGGETQYF. The CDR3, as DNA: TGCAGCGTTGGCTCGGGGGGGGAGACCCAGTACTTC.

V usage is TRBV6-5 and J usage is TRBJ2-7, with 9 bases aligning to TRBD1. Germline CDR1 reads MNHEY; CDR2 reads SVGAGI. J lost 3 bases, V lost 2 bases, and 5 bases had no gene match. The CDR3 has 15 residues. The CDR3 is CASSYRDRGDYEQYF. The CDR3 bases are TGTGCCAGCAGTTACCGAGACAGGGGGGACTACGAGCAGTACTTC.

The chain has TRBV7-9 and TRBJ1-1, with 9 bases fitting TRBD1. V shed 1 base, J shed 0 bases, and the junction held 12 bases outside the gene matches. Germline CDR1 SEHNR, CDR2 FQNEAQ (reference sequence). The CDR3 loop spans 19 amino acids. CDR3 amino acids: CASSLGLSGQGSLNTEAFF. The DNA for the CDR3 is TGTGCCAGCAGCTTAGGGTTGTCGGGACAGGGCAGTTTGAACACTGAAGCTTTCTTT.

The chain links TRBV5-1 to TRBJ2-7, with 11 bases fitting TRBD2. The germline gives CDR1 SGHRS, CDR2 YFSETQ. After removal of 0 bases from V and 1 base from J, the junction contained 6 bases not matched to a gene. The CDR3 loop spans 17 amino acids. The CDR3 DNA sequence: TGCGCCAGCAGCTTGGTACCGGGACTAGCGGATTCCTACGAGCAGTACTTC. Amino acid sequence: CASSLVPGLADSYEQYF.

The CDR3, as DNA: TGTGCCAGCAGCTTCGCACTAGCGGGGGGCACAGATACGCAGTATTTT. It codes for CASSFALAGGTDTQYF. V usage is TRBV7-8 and J usage is TRBJ2-3; TRBD2 aligns across 11 bases. The germline CDR1 and CDR2 sequences are SGHVS and FQNEAQ. The CDR3 spans 16 residues. V was pared by 3 bases and J by 1 base, with 3 bases of the junction left unmatched.

The V gene is TRBV19, the J gene TRBJ1-6; the match to TRBD1 covers 10 bases. This CDR3 is built from 16 residues. The V gene end was trimmed by 10 bases and the J gene end by 4 bases; junction bases not matched to a gene: 10. Germline V gives CDR1 LNHDA, CDR2 SQIVND (reference sequence). CDR3 loop: CATGRGDRGYNSPLHF. The DNA of the CDR3 is TGTGCCACCGGAAGGGGGGACAGGGGTTATAATTCACCCCTCCACTTT.